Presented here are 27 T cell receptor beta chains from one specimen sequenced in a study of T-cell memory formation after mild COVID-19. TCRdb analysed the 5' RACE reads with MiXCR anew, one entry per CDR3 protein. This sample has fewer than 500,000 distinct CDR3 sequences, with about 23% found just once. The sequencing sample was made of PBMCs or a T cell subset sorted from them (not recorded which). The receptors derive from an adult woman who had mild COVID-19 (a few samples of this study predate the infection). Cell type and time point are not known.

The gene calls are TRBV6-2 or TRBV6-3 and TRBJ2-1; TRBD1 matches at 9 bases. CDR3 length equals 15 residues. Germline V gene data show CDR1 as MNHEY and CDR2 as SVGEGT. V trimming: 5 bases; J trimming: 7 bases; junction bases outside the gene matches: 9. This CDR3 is CASSGRDRVTNEQFF. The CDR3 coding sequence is TGTGCCAGCAGTGGCCGGGACAGGGTAACAAATGAGCAGTTCTTC.

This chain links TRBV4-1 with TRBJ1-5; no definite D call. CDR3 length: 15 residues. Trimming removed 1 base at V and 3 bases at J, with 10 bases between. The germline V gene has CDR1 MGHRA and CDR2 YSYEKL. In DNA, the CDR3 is TGCGCCAGCAGCCAAGTTTTAGAAAACAATCAGCCCCAGCATTTT. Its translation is CASSQVLENNQPQHF.

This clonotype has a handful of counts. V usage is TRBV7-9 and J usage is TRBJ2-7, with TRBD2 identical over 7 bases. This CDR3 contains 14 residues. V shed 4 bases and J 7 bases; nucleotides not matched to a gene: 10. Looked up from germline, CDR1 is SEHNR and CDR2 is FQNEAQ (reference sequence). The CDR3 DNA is TGTGCCAGCAGCTCCGAAGCGGGACTGGCGGAGCAGTACTTC. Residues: CASSSEAGLAEQYF.

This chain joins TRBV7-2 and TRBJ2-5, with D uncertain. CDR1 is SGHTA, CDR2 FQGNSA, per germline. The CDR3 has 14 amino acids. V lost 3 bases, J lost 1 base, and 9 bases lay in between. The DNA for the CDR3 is TGTGCCAGCAGCTTGGTCTGGGGCCAAGAGACCCAGTACTTC. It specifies CASSLVWGQETQYF.

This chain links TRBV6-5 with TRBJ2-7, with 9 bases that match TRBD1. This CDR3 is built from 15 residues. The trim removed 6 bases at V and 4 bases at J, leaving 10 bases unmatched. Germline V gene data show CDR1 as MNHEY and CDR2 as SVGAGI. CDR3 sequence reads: CASSKLGQGTYEQYF. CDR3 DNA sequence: TGTGCCAGCAGCAAACTCGGACAGGGGACGTACGAGCAGTACTTC.

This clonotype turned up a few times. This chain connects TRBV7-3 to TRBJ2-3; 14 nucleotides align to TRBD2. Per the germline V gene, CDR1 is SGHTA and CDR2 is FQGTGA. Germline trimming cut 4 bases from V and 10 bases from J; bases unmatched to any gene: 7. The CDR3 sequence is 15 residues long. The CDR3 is CASSSTSGGAIAQYF. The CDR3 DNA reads TGTGCCAGCAGCTCGACTAGCGGGGGGGCCATAGCGCAGTATTTT.

The CDR3 DNA reads TGTGCCAGCACCCGGGACAGGGGTTCTAGCACAGATACGCAGTATTTT. It translates to CASTRDRGSSTDTQYF. The rearrangement joins TRBV6-1 to TRBJ2-3, with 10 bases identical to TRBD1. Germline V gene data show CDR1 as MNHNS and CDR2 as SASEGT. The J segment lost 0 bases and the V segment lost 7 bases, leaving 7 bases of the junction unmatched. The length of the CDR3 is 16 residues.

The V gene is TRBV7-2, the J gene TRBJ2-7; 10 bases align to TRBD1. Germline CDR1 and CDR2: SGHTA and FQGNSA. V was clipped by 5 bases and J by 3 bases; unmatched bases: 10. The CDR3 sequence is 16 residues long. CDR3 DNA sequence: TGTGCCAGCAGCCCAATACCGGGACAGGGGTTCTACGAGCAGTACTTC. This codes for CASSPIPGQGFYEQYF.

CDR3 DNA: TGTGCCAGTGGGACAGTCTCCTACGAGCAGTACTTC. Translating it yields CASGTVSYEQYF. The rearrangement uses TRBV6-1 and TRBJ2-7; 7 bases are shared with TRBD1. This CDR3 contains 12 residues. Per germline, CDR1 MNHNS and CDR2 SASEGT. Trimming removed 9 bases from V and 0 bases from J; junction bases left unmatched: 2.

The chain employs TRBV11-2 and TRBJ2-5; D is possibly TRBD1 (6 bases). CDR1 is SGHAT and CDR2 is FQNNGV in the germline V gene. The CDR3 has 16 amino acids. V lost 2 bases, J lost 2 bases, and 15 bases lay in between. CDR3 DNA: TGTGCCAGCAGCTTATCCCACCGGACAGTTCAAGAGACCCAGTACTTC. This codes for CASSLSHRTVQETQYF.

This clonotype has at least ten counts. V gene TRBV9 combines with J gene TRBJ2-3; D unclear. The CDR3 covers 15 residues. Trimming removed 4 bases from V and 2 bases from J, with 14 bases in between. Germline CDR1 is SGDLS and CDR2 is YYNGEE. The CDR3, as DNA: TGTGCCAGCAGCTATCAGACGCACCTCACAGATACGCAGTATTTT. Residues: CASSYQTHLTDTQYF.

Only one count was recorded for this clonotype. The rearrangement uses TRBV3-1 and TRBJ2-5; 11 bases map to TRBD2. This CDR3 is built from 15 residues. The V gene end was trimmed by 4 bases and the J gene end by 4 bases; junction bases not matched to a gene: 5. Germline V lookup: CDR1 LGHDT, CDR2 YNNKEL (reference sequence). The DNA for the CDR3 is TGTGCCAGCAGCCGTACTAGCGGGAGTTCAGAGACCCAGTACTTC. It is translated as CASSRTSGSSETQYF.

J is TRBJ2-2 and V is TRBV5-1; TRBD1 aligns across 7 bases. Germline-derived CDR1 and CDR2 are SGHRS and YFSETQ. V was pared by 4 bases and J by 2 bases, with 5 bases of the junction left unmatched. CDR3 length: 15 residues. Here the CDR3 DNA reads TGCGCCAGCAGCACCGGGACAGCAAACACCGGGGAGCTGTTTTTT. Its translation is CASSTGTANTGELFF.

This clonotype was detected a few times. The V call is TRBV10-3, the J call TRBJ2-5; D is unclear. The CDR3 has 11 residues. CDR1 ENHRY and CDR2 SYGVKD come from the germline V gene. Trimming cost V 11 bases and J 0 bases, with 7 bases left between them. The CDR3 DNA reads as TGTGCCCAGGATCACCAAGAGACCCAGTACTTC. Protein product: CAQDHQETQYF.

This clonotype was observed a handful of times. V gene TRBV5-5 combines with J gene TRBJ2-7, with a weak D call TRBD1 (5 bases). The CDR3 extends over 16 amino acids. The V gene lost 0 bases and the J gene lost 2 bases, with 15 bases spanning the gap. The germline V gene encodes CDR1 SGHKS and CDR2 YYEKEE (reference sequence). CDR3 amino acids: CASSLVGAVLAYEQYF. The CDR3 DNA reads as TGTGCCAGCAGCTTGGTTGGGGCGGTCCTCGCCTACGAGCAGTACTTC.

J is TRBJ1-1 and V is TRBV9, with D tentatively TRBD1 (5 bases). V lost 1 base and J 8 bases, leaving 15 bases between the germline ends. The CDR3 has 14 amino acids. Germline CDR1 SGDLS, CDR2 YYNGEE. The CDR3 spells CASSVKDRKIEAFF. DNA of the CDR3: TGTGCCAGCAGCGTAAAAGACAGAAAAATCGAAGCTTTCTTT.

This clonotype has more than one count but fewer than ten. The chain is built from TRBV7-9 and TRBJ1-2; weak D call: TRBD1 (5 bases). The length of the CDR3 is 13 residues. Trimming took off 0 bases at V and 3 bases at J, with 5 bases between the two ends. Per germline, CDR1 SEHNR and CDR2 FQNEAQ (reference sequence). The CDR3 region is CASSLARDYGYTF. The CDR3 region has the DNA TGTGCCAGCAGCTTAGCCAGGGACTATGGCTACACCTTC.

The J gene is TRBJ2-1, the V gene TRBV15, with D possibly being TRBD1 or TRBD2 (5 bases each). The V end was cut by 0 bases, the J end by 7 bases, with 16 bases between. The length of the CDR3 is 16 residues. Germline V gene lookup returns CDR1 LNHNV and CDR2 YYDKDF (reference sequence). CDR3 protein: CATSRDKLVGENEQFF. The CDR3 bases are TGTGCCACCAGCAGAGATAAGCTGGTGGGGGAGAATGAGCAGTTCTTC.

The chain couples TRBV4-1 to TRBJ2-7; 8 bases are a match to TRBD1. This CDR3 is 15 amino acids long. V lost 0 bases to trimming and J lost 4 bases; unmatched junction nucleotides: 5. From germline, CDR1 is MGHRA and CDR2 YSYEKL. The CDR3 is CASSQDQGAVYEQYF. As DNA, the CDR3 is TGCGCCAGCAGCCAAGATCAGGGGGCGGTGTACGAGCAGTACTTC.

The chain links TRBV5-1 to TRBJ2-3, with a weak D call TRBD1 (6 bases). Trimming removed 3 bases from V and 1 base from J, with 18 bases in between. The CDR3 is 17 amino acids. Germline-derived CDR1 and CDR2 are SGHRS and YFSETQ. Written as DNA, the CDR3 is TGCGCCAGCAGCTGGGGTACAGGGAAAAGGGGCACAGATACGCAGTATTTT. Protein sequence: CASSWGTGKRGTDTQYF.

This CDR3 is CASYLGRALGEQFF. DNA for the CDR3: TGCGCCAGCTATTTGGGGAGGGCCTTGGGTGAGCAGTTCTTC. The chain combines TRBV5-1 with TRBJ2-1; 7 bases map to TRBD2. V gave up 7 bases and J gave up 9 bases; unmatched junction bases: 13. Germline loops: CDR1 SGHRS, CDR2 YFSETQ. The CDR3 is made up of 14 amino acids.

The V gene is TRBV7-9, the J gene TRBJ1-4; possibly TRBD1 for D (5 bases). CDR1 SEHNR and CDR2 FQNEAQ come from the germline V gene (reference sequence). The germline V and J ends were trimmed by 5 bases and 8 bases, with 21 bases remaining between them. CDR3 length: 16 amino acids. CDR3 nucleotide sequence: TGTGCCAGCAGCCGAATAATCCGGGACCTGTCAGAAAAACTGTTTTTT. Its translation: CASSRIIRDLSEKLFF.

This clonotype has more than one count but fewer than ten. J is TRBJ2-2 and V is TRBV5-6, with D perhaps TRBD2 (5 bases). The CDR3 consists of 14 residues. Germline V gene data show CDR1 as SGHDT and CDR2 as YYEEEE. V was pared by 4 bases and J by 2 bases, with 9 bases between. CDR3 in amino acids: CASSLRVNTGELFF. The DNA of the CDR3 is TGTGCCAGCAGCCTGAGGGTTAACACCGGGGAGCTGTTTTTT.

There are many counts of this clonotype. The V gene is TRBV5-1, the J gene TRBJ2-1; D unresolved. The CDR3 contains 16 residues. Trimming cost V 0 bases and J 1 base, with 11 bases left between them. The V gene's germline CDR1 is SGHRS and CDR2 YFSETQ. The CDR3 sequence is CASSLEGGGSYNEQFF. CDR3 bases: TGCGCCAGCAGCTTGGAAGGCGGCGGATCCTACAATGAGCAGTTCTTC.

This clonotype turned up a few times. CDR3 loop: CSAPGTGFYEQYF. CDR3 in DNA: TGCAGTGCTCCCGGGACAGGGTTCTACGAGCAGTACTTC. V usage is TRBV20-1 and J usage is TRBJ2-7; 9 bases align to TRBD1. Germline lookup yields CDR1 DFQATT and CDR2 SNEGSKA (reference sequence). V lost 5 bases, J lost 3 bases, and 5 bases stayed unmatched. The CDR3 has 13 residues.

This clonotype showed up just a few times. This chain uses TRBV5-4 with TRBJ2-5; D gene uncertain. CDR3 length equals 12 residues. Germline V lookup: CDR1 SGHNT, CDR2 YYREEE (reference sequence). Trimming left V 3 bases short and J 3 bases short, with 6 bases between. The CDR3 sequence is CASSSVEETQYF. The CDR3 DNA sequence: TGTGCCAGCAGCTCTGTGGAAGAGACCCAGTACTTC.

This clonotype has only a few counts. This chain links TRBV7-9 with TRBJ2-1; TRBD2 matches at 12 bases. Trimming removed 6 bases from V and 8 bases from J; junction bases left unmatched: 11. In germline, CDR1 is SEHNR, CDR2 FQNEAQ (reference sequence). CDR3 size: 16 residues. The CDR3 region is CASSSTPGLAGHEQFF. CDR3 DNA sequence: TGTGCCAGCAGTTCCACTCCGGGACTAGCGGGTCATGAGCAGTTCTTC.